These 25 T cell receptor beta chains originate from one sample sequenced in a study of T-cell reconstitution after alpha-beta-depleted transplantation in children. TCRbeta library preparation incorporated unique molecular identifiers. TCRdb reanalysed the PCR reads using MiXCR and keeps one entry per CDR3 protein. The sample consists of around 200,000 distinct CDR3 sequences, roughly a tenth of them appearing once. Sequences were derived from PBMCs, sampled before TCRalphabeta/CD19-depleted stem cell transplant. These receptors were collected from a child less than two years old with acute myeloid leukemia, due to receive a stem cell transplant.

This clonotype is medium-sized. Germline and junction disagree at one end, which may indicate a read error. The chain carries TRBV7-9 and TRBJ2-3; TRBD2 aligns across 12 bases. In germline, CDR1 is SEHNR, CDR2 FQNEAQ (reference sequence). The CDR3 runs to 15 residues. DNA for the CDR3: TGTGCCAGCAGCCTAGCGGGAGGGCCGAGAGATACGCAGTATTTT. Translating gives CASSLAGGPRDTQYF.

For the CDR3, the DNA is TGTGCCACCAGCTCAAATCTGGGGGTTGGCGGGGAGCTGTTTTTT. This codes for CATSSNLGVGGELFF. The chain links TRBV15 to TRBJ2-2; D is tentatively TRBD1 or TRBD2 (5 bases each). The germline V gene encodes CDR1 LNHNV and CDR2 YYDKDF (reference sequence). V was cut by 5 bases and J by 7 bases, with 17 bases left in between. The CDR3 runs 15 residues.

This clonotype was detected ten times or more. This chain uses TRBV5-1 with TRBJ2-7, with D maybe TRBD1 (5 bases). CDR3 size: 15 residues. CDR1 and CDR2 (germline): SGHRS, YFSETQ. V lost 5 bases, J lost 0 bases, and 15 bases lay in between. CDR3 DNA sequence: TGCGCCAGCAGACTACTACAGGTCCCCTCCTACGAGCAGTACTTC. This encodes CASRLLQVPSYEQYF. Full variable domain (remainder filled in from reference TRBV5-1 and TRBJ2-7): KAGVTQTPRYLIKTRGQQVTLSCSPISGHRSVSWYQQTPGQGLQFLFEYFSETQRNKGNFPGRFSGRQFSNSRSEMNVSTLELGDSALYLCASRLLQVPSYEQYFGPGTRLTVT.

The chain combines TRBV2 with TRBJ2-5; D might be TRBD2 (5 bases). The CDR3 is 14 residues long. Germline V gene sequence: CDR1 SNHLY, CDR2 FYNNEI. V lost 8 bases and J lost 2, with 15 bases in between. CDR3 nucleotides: TGTGCCAGCCGCCTTAGCGCGCCACAAGAGACCCAGTACTTC. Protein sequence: CASRLSAPQETQYF.

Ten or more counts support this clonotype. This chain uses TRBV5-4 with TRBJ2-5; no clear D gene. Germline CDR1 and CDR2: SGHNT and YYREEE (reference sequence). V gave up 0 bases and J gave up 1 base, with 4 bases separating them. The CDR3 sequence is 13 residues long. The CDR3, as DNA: TGTGCCAGCAGCTTGGAATCCCAAGAGACCCAGTACTTC. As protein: CASSLESQETQYF.

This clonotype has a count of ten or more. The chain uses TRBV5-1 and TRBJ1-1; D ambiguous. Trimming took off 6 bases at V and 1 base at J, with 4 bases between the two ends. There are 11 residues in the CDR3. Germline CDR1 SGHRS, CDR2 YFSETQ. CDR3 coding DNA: TGCGCCAGCAAGGAGAACACTGAAGCTTTCTTT. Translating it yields CASKENTEAFF.

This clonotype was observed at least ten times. CDR3 protein: CAWSPDRGGYTF. The CDR3 DNA is TGTGCCTGGAGTCCAGACAGGGGAGGCTACACCTTC. The gene calls are TRBV30 and TRBJ1-2, with 8 bases aligning to TRBD1. Germline values: CDR1 GTSNPN, CDR2 SVGIG (reference sequence). CDR3 size: 12 residues. With 2 bases clipped from V and 8 bases from J, the junction kept 4 bases outside the gene matches.

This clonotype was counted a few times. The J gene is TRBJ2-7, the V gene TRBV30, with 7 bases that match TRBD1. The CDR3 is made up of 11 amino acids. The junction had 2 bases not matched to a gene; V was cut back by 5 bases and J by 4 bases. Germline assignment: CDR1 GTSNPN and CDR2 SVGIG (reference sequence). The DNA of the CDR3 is TGTGCCTGGGCCAGGGGGTACGAGCAGTACTTC. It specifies CAWARGYEQYF. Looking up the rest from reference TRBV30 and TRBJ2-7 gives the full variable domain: SQTIHQWPATLVQPVGSPLSLECTVEGTSNPNLYWYRQAAGRGLQLLFYSVGIGQISSEVPQNLSASRPQDRQFILSSKKLLLSDSGFYLCAWARGYEQYFGPGTRLTVT.

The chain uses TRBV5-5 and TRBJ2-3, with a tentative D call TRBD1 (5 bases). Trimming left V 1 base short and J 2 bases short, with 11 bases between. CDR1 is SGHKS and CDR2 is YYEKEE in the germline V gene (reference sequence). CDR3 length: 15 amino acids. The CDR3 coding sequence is TGTGCCAGCAGCTTGTATGACAGTACCACAGATACGCAGTATTTT. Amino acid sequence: CASSLYDSTTDTQYF.

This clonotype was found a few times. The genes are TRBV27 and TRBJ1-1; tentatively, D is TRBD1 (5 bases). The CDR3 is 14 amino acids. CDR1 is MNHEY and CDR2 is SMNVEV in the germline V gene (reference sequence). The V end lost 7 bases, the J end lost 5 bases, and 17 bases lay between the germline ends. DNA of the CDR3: TGTGCCAGCATCCCGAACCTGGGGGGTACTGAAGCTTTCTTT. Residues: CASIPNLGGTEAFF.

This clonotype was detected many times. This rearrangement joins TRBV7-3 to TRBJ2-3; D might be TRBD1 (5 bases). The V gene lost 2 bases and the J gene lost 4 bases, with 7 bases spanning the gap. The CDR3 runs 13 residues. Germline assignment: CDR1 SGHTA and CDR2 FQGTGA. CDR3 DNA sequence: TGTGCCAGCAGCTTATCCAGGGCAGATACGCAGTATTTT. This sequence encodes CASSLSRADTQYF.

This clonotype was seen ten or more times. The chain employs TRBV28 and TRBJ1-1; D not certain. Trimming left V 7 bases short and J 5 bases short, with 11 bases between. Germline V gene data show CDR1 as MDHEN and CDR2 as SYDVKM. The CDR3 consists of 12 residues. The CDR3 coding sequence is TGTGCCAGCACCAAGGGAGGAACTGAAGCTTTCTTT. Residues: CASTKGGTEAFF.

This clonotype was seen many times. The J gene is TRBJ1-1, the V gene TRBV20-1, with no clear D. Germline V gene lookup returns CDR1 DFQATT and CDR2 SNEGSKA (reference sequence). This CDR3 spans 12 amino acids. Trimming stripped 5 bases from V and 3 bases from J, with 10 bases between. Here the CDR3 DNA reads TGCAGTGCTGATGCAGGAGACACTGAAGCTTTCTTT. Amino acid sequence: CSADAGDTEAFF.

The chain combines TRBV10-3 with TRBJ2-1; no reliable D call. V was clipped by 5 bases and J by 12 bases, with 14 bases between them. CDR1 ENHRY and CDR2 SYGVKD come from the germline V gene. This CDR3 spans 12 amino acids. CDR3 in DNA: TGTGCCATCAGTATGGACCGAATGACGCAGTTCTTC. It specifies CAISMDRMTQFF.

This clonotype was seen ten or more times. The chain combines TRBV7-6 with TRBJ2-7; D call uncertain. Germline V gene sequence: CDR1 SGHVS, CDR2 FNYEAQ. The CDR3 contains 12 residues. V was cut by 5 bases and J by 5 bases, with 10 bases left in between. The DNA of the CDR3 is TGTGCCAGCAGCCTTGGGCCGGACGAGCAGTACTTC. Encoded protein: CASSLGPDEQYF.

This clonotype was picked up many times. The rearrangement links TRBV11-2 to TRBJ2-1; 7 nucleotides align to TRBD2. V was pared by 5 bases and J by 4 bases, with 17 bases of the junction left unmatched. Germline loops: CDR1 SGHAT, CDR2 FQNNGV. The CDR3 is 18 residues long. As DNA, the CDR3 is TGTGCCAGCAGCAGAATGATAGGGGCTAGCGGAGAATACAATGAGCAGTTCTTC. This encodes CASSRMIGASGEYNEQFF. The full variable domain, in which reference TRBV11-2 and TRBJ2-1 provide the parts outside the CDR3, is EAGVAQSPRYKIIEKRQSVAFWCNPISGHATLYWYQQILGQGPKLLIQFQNNGVVDDSQLPKDRFSAERLKGVDSTLKIQPAKLEDSAVYLCASSRMIGASGEYNEQFFGPGTRLTVL.

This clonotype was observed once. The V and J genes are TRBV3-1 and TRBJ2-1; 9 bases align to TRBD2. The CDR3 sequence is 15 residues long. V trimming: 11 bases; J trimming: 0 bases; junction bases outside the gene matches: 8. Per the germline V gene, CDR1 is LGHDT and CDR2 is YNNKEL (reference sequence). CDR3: CACWLAGSSYNEQFF. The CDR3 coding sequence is TGTGCCTGCTGGCTAGCGGGGAGCTCCTACAATGAGCAGTTCTTC.

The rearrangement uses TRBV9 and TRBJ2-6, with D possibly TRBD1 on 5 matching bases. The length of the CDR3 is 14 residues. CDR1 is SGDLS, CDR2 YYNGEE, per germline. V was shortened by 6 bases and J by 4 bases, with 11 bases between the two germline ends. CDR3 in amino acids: CASTQGAGANVLTF. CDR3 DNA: TGTGCCAGCACCCAGGGTGCAGGGGCCAACGTCCTGACTTTC.

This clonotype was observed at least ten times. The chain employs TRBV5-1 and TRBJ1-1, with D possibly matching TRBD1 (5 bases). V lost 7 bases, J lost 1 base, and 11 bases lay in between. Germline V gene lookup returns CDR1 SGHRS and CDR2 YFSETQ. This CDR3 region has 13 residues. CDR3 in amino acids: CASRWGGNTEAFF. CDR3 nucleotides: TGCGCCAGCCGTTGGGGGGGGAACACTGAAGCTTTCTTT.

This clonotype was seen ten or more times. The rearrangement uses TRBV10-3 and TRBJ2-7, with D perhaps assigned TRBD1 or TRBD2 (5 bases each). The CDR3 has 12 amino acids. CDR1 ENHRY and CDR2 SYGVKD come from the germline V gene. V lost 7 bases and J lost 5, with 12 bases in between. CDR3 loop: CAITGDGDEQYF. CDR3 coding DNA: TGTGCCATCACCGGGGACGGGGACGAGCAGTACTTC.

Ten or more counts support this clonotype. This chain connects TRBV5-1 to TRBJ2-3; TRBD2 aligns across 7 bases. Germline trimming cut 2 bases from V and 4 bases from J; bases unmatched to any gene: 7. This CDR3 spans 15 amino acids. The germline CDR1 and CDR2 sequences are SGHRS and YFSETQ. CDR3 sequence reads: CASSLGGSFADTQYF. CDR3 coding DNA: TGCGCCAGCAGCTTAGGCGGGAGCTTTGCAGATACGCAGTATTTT.

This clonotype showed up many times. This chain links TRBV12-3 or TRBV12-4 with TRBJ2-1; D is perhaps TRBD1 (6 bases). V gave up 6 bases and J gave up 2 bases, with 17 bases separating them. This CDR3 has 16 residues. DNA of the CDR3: TGTGCCAGCAGCCAACAGGGTTGGTTAGCCTACAATGAGCAGTTCTTC. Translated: CASSQQGWLAYNEQFF.

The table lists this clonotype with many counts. The CDR3: CASSSARETEAFF. Here the CDR3 DNA reads TGTGCCAGCAGCTCCGCCCGGGAGACTGAAGCTTTCTTT. The chain employs TRBV5-5 and TRBJ1-1; no definite D call. The CDR3 consists of 13 residues. In germline, CDR1 is SGHKS, CDR2 YYEKEE (reference sequence). V was clipped by 3 bases and J by 5 bases, with 11 bases between them.

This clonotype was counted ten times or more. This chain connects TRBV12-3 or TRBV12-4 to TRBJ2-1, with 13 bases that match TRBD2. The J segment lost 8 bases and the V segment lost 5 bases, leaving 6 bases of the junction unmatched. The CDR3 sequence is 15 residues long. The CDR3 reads CASSQLAGGPYEQFF. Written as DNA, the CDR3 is TGTGCCAGCAGTCAACTAGCGGGGGGGCCCTATGAGCAGTTCTTC.

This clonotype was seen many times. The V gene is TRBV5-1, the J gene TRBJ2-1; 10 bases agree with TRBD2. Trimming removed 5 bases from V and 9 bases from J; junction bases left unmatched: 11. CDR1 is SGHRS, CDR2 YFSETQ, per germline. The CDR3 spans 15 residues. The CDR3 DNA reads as TGCGCCAGCAGGCCAACTAGCGGGGCGACGGCTGAGCAGTTCTTC. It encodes CASRPTSGATAEQFF.